Listed here are 12 T cell receptor beta chains from one sample, sequenced in a study of immune heterogeneity within non-small cell lung tumors. TCR beta CDR3 was amplified by multiplex PCR, first round nine to eleven cycles, 32 V and 13 J primers. MiXCR was run by TCRdb on the multiplex PCR reads, yielding one entry per CDR3 protein. The sample lists roughly 2,000 distinct CDR3 sequences; 22% were seen once. Bulk tumor genomic DNA constituted the template, at around 610 ng per sample. Several widely spaced biopsies per primary tumor were taken during surgery. Each patient presented with untreated, newly diagnosed non-small cell lung cancer and received curative surgery. Sequenced input: lung tumor tissue. Receptor source: a woman aged 45 to 65 with non-small cell lung cancer.

This chain links TRBV27 with TRBJ2-7; tentatively, D is TRBD2 (6 bases). The CDR3 runs to 15 residues. Germline CDR1 reads MNHEY; CDR2 reads SMNVEV (reference sequence). Between the trimmed V and J ends, which lost 3 bases and 5 bases, there was a span of 17 bases. CDR3 nucleotides: TGTGCCAGCAGTTTTCGGTGGAGGGGAAAAAACGAGCAGTACTTC. Protein sequence: CASSFRWRGKNEQYF.

The chain combines TRBV3-1 with TRBJ2-7; a possible D gene is TRBD2 (6 bases). The ends were cut back, 2 bases at V and 0 bases at J, with 8 bases in the middle. In germline, CDR1 is LGHDT, CDR2 YNNKEL (reference sequence). The CDR3 is made up of 14 amino acids. The CDR3 is CASSQRGLSYEQYF. The CDR3 DNA sequence: TGTGCCAGCAGCCAAAGGGGACTCTCCTACGAGCAGTACTTC.

This clonotype was detected a few times. The genes are TRBV11-1 and TRBJ2-5; 12 positions agree with TRBD2. CDR1 SGHAT and CDR2 FQDESV come from the germline V gene (reference sequence). This CDR3 comprises 15 residues. With 4 bases clipped from V and 2 bases from J, the junction kept 2 bases outside the gene matches. CDR3 nucleotide sequence: TGTGCCAGCAGCTACGGACTAGCGGGACAAGAGACCCAGTACTTC. This codes for CASSYGLAGQETQYF. Together with reference TRBV11-1 and TRBJ2-5, the CDR3 gives the full variable domain: EAEVAQSPRYKITEKSQAVAFWCDPISGHATLYWYRQILGQGPELLVQFQDESVVDDSQLPKDRFSAERLKGVDSTLKIQPAELGDSAMYLCASSYGLAGQETQYFGPGTRLLVL.

The chain couples TRBV4-1 to TRBJ2-7; no clear D gene. Germline loops: CDR1 MGHRA, CDR2 YSYEKL. This CDR3 has 16 amino acids. The V gene lost 0 bases and the J gene lost 0 bases, with 12 bases spanning the gap. The chain's CDR3 is CASSQDGYPSSYEQYF. CDR3 sequence (DNA): TGCGCCAGCAGCCAAGACGGCTACCCCTCCTCCTACGAGCAGTACTTC.

Within the sample, this clonotype is medium-sized. This sequence joins TRBV6-1 and TRBJ1-6; D is uncertain. The CDR3 covers 13 residues. V was cut by 6 bases and J by 8 bases, with 11 bases left in between. Germline V lookup: CDR1 MNHNS, CDR2 SASEGT. CDR3: CASRPLLDSPLHF. The CDR3 DNA reads TGTGCCAGCAGGCCGCTACTGGATTCACCCCTCCACTTT.

By its share, this clonotype is medium-sized (0.01 to 0.1%). J is TRBJ2-5 and V is TRBV2, with 7 bases aligning to TRBD1. Germline CDR1 SNHLY, CDR2 FYNNEI. There are 15 residues in the CDR3. V lost 6 bases and J lost 2; bases outside the gene matches: 9. The CDR3 coding sequence is TGTGCCAGCAGCTCGGCTAGGGGGCCACAAGAGACCCAGTACTTC. As protein: CASSSARGPQETQYF. Full variable domain (outside the CDR3, taken from reference TRBV2 and TRBJ2-5): EPEVTQTPSHQVTQMGQEVILRCVPISNHLYFYWYRQILGQKVEFLVSFYNNEISEKSEIFDDQFSVERPDGSNFTLKIRSTKLEDSAMYFCASSSARGPQETQYFGPGTRLLVL.

The table lists this clonotype with a few counts. The rearrangement uses TRBV11-1 and TRBJ2-3; 8 bases fit TRBD1. This CDR3 is 15 amino acids long. V shed 4 bases and J 5 bases; nucleotides not matched to a gene: 8. Germline V gene lookup returns CDR1 SGHAT and CDR2 FQDESV (reference sequence). This CDR3 is CASSSQTGEIDTQYF. In nucleotides, the CDR3 is TGTGCCAGCAGCTCCCAGACAGGGGAAATAGATACGCAGTATTTT.

This chain uses TRBV28 with TRBJ2-5, with D hard to call. The CDR3 consists of 15 residues. V lost 2 bases to trimming and J lost 4 bases, with 14 bases between them. CDR1 MDHEN and CDR2 SYDVKM come from the germline V gene. This CDR3 is CASSLTLLWGETQYF. The CDR3 coding sequence is TGTGCCAGCAGTTTAACCCTGTTATGGGGAGAGACCCAGTACTTC.

By its share, this clonotype is medium-sized. This chain uses TRBV6-1 with TRBJ2-5, with D maybe TRBD1 (6 bases). There are 13 residues in the CDR3. Trimming took off 6 bases at V and 4 bases at J, with 12 bases between the two ends. Germline CDR1 reads MNHNS; CDR2 reads SASEGT. CDR3 sequence: CASRSQGRETQYF. DNA of the CDR3: TGTGCCAGCAGAAGCCAGGGGCGAGAGACCCAGTACTTC.

This clonotype is medium-sized in the sample. The chain employs TRBV15 and TRBJ2-2, with no clear D. Trimming left V 0 bases short and J 6 bases short, with 17 bases between. The germline gives CDR1 LNHNV, CDR2 YYDKDF (reference sequence). This CDR3 has 17 residues. The CDR3 sequence is CATSRDGFWLEAGELFF. The CDR3 region has the DNA TGTGCCACCAGCAGAGATGGGTTTTGGCTAGAGGCCGGGGAGCTGTTTTTT.

This clonotype was detected only a few times. This chain joins TRBV2 and TRBJ2-3; tentatively, D is TRBD2 (7 bases). Germline V CDR1 and CDR2: SNHLY, FYNNEI. Trimming left V 7 bases short and J 3 bases short, with 11 bases between. The CDR3 loop spans 13 amino acids. CDR3 amino acids: CASMGGRTDTQYF. The CDR3 DNA sequence: TGTGCCAGCATGGGGGGGCGGACAGATACGCAGTATTTT.

Relative to its sample, this clonotype is medium-sized (0.01 to 0.1%). The genes are TRBV19 and TRBJ1-1; 11 nucleotides agree with TRBD1. CDR3 size: 16 residues. Looked up from germline, CDR1 is LNHDA and CDR2 is SQIVND (reference sequence). V lost 6 bases, J lost 0 bases, and 6 bases stayed unmatched. Written as DNA, the CDR3 is TGTGCCAGTAGGACCGAGGACAGGGGGCTGAACACTGAAGCTTTCTTT. This translates into CASRTEDRGLNTEAFF.